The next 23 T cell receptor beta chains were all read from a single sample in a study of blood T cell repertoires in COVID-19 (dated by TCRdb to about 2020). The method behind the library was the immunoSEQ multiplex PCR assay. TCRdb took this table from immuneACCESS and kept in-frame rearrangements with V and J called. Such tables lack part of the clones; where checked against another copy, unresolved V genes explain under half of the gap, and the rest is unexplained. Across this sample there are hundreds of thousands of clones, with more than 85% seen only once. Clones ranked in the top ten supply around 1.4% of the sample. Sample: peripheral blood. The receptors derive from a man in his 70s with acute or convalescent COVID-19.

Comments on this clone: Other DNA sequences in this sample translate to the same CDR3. CDR3 in DNA: TGTGCCAGCAGCTTGGGACAGTTATATGGCTACACCTTC. This codes for CASSLGQLYGYTF. The V and J genes are TRBV7-2 and TRBJ1-2; 7 bases map to TRBD1. CDR1 and CDR2 (germline): SGHTA, FQGNSA. Unmatched junction bases numbered 3, after V lost 3 bases and J lost 5 bases. The CDR3 consists of 13 residues.

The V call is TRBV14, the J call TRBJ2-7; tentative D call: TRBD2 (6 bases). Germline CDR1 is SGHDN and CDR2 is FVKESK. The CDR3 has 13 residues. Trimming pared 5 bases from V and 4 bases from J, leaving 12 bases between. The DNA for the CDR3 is TGTGCCAGCAGCGTCCGGGACTCTTACGAGCAGTACTTC. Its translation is CASSVRDSYEQYF.

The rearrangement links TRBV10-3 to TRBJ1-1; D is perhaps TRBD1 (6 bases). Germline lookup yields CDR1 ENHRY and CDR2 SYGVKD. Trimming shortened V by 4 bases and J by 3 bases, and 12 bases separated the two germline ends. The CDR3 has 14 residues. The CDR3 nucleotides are TGTGCCATCAGTGCGGTCAGACAGGACACTGAAGCTTTCTTT. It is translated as CAISAVRQDTEAFF.

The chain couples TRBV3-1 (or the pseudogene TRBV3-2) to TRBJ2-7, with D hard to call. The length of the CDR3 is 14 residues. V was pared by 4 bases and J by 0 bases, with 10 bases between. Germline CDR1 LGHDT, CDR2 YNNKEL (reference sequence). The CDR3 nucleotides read TGTGCCAGCAGCCTTCAACGGAGCTCCTACGAGCAGTACTTC. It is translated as CASSLQRSSYEQYF.

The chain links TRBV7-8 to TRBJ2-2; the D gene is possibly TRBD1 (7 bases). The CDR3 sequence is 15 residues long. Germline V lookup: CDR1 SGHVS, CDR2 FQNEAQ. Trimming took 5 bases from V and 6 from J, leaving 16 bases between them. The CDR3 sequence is CASSLEAGGSGELFF. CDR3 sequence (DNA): TGTGCCAGCAGCCTCGAGGCAGGGGGGTCCGGGGAGCTGTTTTTT.

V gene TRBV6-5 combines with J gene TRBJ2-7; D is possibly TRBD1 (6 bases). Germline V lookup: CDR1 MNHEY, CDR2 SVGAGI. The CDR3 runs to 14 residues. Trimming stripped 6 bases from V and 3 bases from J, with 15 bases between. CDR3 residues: CASRMDRFNYEQYF. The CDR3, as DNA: TGTGCCAGCAGGATGGACAGATTCAACTACGAGCAGTACTTC.

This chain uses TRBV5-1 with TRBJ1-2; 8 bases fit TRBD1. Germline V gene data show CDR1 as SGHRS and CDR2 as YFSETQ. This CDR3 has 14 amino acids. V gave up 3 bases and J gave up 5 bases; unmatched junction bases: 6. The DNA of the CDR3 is TGCGCCAGCAGCTCGACAGGGGCGGGGTATGGCTACACCTTC. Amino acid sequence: CASSSTGAGYGYTF.

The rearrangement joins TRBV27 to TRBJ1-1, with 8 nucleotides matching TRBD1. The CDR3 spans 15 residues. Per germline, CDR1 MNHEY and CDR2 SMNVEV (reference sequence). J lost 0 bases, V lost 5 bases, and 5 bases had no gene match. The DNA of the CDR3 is TGTGCCAGCAGTCCTCGGACAGGGATGAACACTGAAGCTTTCTTT. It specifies CASSPRTGMNTEAFF.

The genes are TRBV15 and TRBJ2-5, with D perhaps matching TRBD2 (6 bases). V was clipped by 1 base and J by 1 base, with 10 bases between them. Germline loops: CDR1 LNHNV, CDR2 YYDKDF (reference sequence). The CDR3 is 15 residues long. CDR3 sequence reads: CATSRGQRVQETQYF. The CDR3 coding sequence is TGTGCCACCAGCAGAGGGCAGCGGGTCCAAGAGACCCAGTACTTC.

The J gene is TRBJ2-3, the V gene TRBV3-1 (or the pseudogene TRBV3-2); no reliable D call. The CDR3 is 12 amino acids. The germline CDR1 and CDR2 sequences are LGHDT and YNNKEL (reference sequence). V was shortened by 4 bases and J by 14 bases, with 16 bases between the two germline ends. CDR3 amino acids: CASSPTQSLTYF. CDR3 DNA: TGTGCCAGCAGCCCTACTCAATCTCTCACGTATTTT.

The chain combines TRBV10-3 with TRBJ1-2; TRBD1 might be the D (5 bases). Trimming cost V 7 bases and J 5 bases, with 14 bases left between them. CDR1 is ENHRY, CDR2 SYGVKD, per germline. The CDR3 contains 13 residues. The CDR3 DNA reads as TGTGCCATCAAGCAGGGTGCGGCGTATGGCTACACCTTC. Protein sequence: CAIKQGAAYGYTF.

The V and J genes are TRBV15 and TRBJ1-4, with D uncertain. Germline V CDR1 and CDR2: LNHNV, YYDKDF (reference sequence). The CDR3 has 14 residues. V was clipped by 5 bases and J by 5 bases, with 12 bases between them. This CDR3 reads CATSFRKLNEKLFF. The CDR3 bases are TGTGCCACCAGCTTCAGGAAACTCAATGAAAAACTGTTTTTT. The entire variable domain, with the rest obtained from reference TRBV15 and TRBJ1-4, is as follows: DAMVIQNPRYQVTQFGKPVTLSCSQTLNHNVMYWYQQKSSQAPKLLFHYYDKDFNNEADTPDNFQSRRPNTSFCFLDIRSPGLGDTAMYLCATSFRKLNEKLFFGSGTQLSVL.

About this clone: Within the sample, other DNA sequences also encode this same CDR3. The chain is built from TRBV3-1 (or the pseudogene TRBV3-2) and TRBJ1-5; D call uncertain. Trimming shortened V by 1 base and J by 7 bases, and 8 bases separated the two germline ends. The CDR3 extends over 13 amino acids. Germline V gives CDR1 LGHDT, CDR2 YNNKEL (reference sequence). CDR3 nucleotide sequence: TGTGCCAGCAGCCAAGGGGGAGGGCAGCCCCAGCATTTT. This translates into CASSQGGGQPQHF.

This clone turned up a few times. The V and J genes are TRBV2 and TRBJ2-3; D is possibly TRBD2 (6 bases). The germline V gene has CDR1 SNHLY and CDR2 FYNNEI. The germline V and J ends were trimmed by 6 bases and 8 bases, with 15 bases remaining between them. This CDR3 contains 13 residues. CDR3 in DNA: TGTGCCAGCAGCGGGACCCCCGGGGGTACGCAGTATTTT. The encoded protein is CASSGTPGGTQYF.

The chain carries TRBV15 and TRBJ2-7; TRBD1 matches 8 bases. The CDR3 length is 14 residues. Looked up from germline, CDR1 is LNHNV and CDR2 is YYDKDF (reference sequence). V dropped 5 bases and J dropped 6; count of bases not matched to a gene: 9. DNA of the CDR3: TGTGCCACCAGCCAAGGGGCAGGGGGCGTCGAGCAGTACTTC. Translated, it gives CATSQGAGGVEQYF.

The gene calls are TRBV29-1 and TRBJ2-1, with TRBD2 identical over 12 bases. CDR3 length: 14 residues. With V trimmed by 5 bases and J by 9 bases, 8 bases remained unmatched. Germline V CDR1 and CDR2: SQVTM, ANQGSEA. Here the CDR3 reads CSVPGASGRGEQFF. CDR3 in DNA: TGCAGCGTTCCTGGGGCTAGCGGGAGGGGTGAGCAGTTCTTC.

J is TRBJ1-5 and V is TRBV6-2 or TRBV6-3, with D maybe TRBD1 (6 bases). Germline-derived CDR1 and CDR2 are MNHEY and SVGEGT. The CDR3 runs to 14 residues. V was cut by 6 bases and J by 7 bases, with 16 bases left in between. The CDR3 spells CASSKPQGGQPQHF. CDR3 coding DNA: TGTGCCAGCAGCAAGCCACAGGGCGGGCAGCCCCAGCATTTT.

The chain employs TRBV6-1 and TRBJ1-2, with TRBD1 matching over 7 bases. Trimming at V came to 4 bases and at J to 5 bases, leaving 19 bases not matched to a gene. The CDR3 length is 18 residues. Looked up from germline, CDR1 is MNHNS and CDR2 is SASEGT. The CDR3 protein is CASSASRDSGSPFYGYTF. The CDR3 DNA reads TGTGCCAGCAGTGCCTCCCGGGACAGCGGATCCCCTTTTTATGGCTACACCTTC.

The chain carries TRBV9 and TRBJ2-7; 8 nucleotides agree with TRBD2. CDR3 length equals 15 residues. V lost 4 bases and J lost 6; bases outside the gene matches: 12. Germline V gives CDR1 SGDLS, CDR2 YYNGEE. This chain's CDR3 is CASSPGGVGGLEQYF. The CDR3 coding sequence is TGTGCCAGCAGCCCGGGAGGGGTGGGGGGCCTCGAGCAGTACTTC. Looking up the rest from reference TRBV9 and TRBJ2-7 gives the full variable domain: DSGVTQTPKHLITATGQRVTLRCSPRSGDLSVYWYQQSLDQGLQFLIQYYNGEERAKGNILERFSAQQFPDLHSELNLSSLELGDSALYFCASSPGGVGGLEQYFGPGTRLTVT.

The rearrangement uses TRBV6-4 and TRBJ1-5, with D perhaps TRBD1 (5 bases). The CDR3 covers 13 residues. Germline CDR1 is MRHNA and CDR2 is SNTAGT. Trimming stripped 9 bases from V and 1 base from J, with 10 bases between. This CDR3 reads CASNRFSNQPQHF. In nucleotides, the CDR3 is TGTGCCAGTAACAGGTTCAGCAATCAGCCCCAGCATTTT.

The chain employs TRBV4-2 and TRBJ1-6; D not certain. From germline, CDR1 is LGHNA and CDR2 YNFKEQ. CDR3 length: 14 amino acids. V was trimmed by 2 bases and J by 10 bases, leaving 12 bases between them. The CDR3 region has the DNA TGTGCCAGCAGCCAAATGTCGGGGAACTCACCCCTCCACTTT. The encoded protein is CASSQMSGNSPLHF.

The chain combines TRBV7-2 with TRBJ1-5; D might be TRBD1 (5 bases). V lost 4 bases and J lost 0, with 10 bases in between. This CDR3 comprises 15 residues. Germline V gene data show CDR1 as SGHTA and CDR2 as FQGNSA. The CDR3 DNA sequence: TGTGCCAGCAGCTCCGTGACAGATAGCAATCAGCCCCAGCATTTT. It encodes CASSSVTDSNQPQHF.

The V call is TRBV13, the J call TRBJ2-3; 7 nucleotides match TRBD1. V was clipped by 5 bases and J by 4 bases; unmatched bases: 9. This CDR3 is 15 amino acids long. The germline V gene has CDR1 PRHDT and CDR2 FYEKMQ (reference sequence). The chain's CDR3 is CASSQRQGQADTQYF. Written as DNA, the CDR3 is TGTGCCAGCAGCCAGCGACAGGGTCAGGCAGATACGCAGTATTTT. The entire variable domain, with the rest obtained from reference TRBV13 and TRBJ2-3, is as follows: AAGVIQSPRHLIKEKRETATLKCYPIPRHDTVYWYQQGPGQDPQFLISFYEKMQSDKGSIPDRFSAQQFSDYHSELNMSSLELGDSALYFCASSQRQGQADTQYFGPGTRLTVL.